The clone carrying this T cell receptor (beta chain) has ten or more counts. No antigen is known for it. This entry comes from a study of identical twins. Study-wide results and caveats: While abundant cord blood beta clonotypes carried fewer insertions, memory repertoires showed no such pattern.

Each CDR3 protein is one row after TCRdb ran MiXCR on the 5' RACE reads. Of fewer than 250,000 distinct CDR3 sequences detected, around 8.1% appear once; the ten largest clones hold around 1.8%. Unmatched junction bases numbered 11, after V lost 3 bases and J lost 6 bases. The CDR3 is 17 residues long. The V gene's germline CDR1 is LNHNV and CDR2 YYDKDF (reference sequence). The same data also went into a second study, on yellow fever vaccine responses in identical twins.

The sample consisted of memory (CD45RO+) T cells sorted from blood. The chain carries TRBV15 and TRBJ2-1; 10 nucleotides agree with TRBD1. The sequence was collected from a woman between 18 and 30 years old in good health. The CDR3, as DNA: TGTGCCACCAGCAGGGACGAGCTCGGGACAGGGGTCAATGAGCAGTTCTTC. Its protein is CATSRDELGTGVNEQFF.